Below, one TCR beta chain is given with its context. Its antigen remains unknown. The CDR3 extends 3 residues past the end of the read, so its final part is completed from the germline J gene. The sample originates from a study of T cells in women clearing cervical HPV infection. Overall study context: Case blood was drawn a median around 150 days after lesion detection. Study observations and caveats: Repertoire richness, not evenness, was significantly elevated in CIN3+ cases versus controls. Richness differences could reflect unmeasured T-cell content per sample.

TCRdb's copy holds only in-frame clones and misses some; the assay was immunoSEQ multiplex PCR. Reported are 30,000 or so clones; the ten largest clones contain under 8%. This CDR3 comprises 14 residues. The V end lost 4 bases, the J end lost 3 bases, and 12 bases lay between the germline ends. Per the germline V gene, CDR1 is SEHNR and CDR2 is FQNEAQ (reference sequence). Dot-blot hybridization genotyped cervical HPV amplified with MY09/MY11 PCR. The material sequenced was blood buffy coat. The chain has TRBV7-9 and TRBJ1-2; D call uncertain. The origin of this receptor is a woman aged 18-70 years with a cervical HPV16 infection that either progressed to CIN3+ or cleared (not recorded which). The sequenced part of the CDR3 DNA is TGTGCCAGCAGCTCCCTCGGCGGGGACTATGGC. Residues: CASSSLGGDYG. The full CDR3 reads CASSSLGGDYGYTF.